These T cell receptor beta chains were read from a single sample in a study of blood T cell repertoires in COVID-19. TCRdb's copy holds only in-frame clones and misses some; the assay was immunoSEQ multiplex PCR. Of about 380,000 clones in the sample, roughly 77% were seen once. The sample taken for sequencing was peripheral blood. The receptor source for this set is a human donor with acute or convalescent COVID-19. The donor label of this sample is uncertain. Each CDR3 is given without its conserved first and last residue.

j_call	v_call	cdr3_length	cdr3_aa
TRBJ2-7	TRBV11-2	15	ASSSTVRTSGRYEQY
TRBJ2-1	TRBV5-1	13	ASSLGDRVKDEQF
TRBJ2-2	TRBV6-6	12	ASSRVANTGELF
TRBJ1-1	TRBV7-2	12	ASSLGSGLTEAF
TRBJ1-1	TRBV6-5	13	ASSLGARSNTEAF
TRBJ2-7	TRBV6-5	12	FVSRDRGIYEQY
TRBJ2-7	TRBV6-6	13	ASSSSSDSVYEQY
TRBJ2-1	TRBV7-9	12	ASRPDRVTNEQF
TRBJ2-2	TRBV7-2	13	ASSWGTSFTGELF
TRBJ1-1	TRBV11-3	13	ASSLNGQTNTEAF
TRBJ1-2	TRBV21-1	13	ASSKAEGANYGYT
TRBJ1-5	TRBV7-2	13	ASSPQGPSNQPQH
TRBJ1-1	TRBV11-3	15	ASSLGSAAWARTEAF
TRBJ2-1	TRBV11-2	13	ASSSRTSGMDEQF
TRBJ2-7	TRBV27	12	ASSFRQAAYEQY
TRBJ2-6	TRBV5-4	15	ASSLSGRYSGANVLT
TRBJ1-1	TRBV11-2	11	ASSFVRGAEAF
TRBJ2-7	TRBV21-1	14	ASSKGEPGHRYEQY
TRBJ1-2	TRBV7-9	12	ATESTGRAYGYT
TRBJ1-6	TRBV5-1	14	ASSLTDSHYNSPLH
TRBJ2-4	TRBV18	14	ASSPLGEVAKNIQY
TRBJ2-6	TRBV5-5	13	ASSLGGTGANVLT
TRBJ2-3	TRBV5-8	13	ASSPGGLATDTQY
TRBJ2-7	TRBV10-2	17	ASSDRSPPLAGVSYEQY
TRBJ2-1	TRBV4-1	13	ASSQGRSGGSEQF
TRBJ2-1	TRBV4-2	14	ASSQAGTSGRREQF
TRBJ2-3	TRBV2	13	ASSESRVITDTQY
TRBJ1-1	TRBV6-5	13	ASSYVGRTGTEAF
TRBJ2-5	TRBV6-5	9	ASSFLETQY
TRBJ2-4	TRBV5-1	14	ASSARQGVAKNIQY
TRBJ1-3	TRBV2	13	ASSGQVGSGNTIY
TRBJ2-1	TRBV6-1	12	ASSEFSSHGEQF
TRBJ2-5	TRBV7-8	15	ASSARQGSVVQETQY
TRBJ2-7	TRBV19	14	ASSIRTSGGTYEQY
TRBJ1-6	TRBV5-1	12	ASSLVGGGSPLH
TRBJ1-1	TRBV6-6	11	ASIQTGDTEAF
TRBJ2-7	TRBV28	15	ASSLTGSGTGAEEQY
TRBJ2-1	TRBV18	12	ASSLQTTYNEQF
TRBJ2-7	TRBV6-5	12	ASSQLRAAYEQY
TRBJ1-2	TRBV4-1	13	ASSQGVGQGGGYT
TRBJ1-6	TRBV5-1	14	ASSLGGSNTLETLH
TRBJ2-7	TRBV7-6	15	ASSKNTGQGARDEQY
TRBJ2-5	TRBV6-6	12	ASSPNGQGETQY
TRBJ1-5	TRBV12-3/TRBV12-4	11	ASSYGGNQPQH
TRBJ2-7	TRBV28	10	ASSLGAYEQY
TRBJ1-2	TRBV19	13	ASRGQGFSSVGYT
TRBJ2-1	TRBV12-5	13	ASGLVTGQGYEQF
TRBJ1-2	TRBV28	12	ASRTPGHGVGYT
TRBJ2-1	TRBV5-1	12	ASSLGLAGDEQF